The 31 T cell receptor beta chains reported below all come from one sample, sequenced in a study of T cell responses to AZD1222 COVID-19 vaccine. Here immunoSEQ multiplex PCR was the method, and the copy in TCRdb shows in-frame clones only, minus some. This table has tens of thousands of clones, 88% appearing once. Sequences were derived from peripheral blood, sampled on day 0 of AZD1222 vaccination. These receptor sequences come from an adult in good health.

The V call is TRBV2, the J call TRBJ1-1, with D maybe TRBD1 (6 bases). V dropped 7 bases and J dropped 1 base, with 10 bases sitting between them. The CDR3 runs 13 residues. In germline, CDR1 is SNHLY, CDR2 FYNNEI. The CDR3, as DNA: TGTGCCAGCAACCGACAGGCGAACACTGAAGCTTTCTTT. It encodes CASNRQANTEAFF. Together with reference TRBV2 and TRBJ1-1, the CDR3 gives the full variable domain: EPEVTQTPSHQVTQMGQEVILRCVPISNHLYFYWYRQILGQKVEFLVSFYNNEISEKSEIFDDQFSVERPDGSNFTLKIRSTKLEDSAMYFCASNRQANTEAFFGQGTRLTVV.

The chain has TRBV5-1 and TRBJ2-5, with 7 bases lining up with TRBD2. CDR3 length equals 16 residues. CDR1 SGHRS and CDR2 YFSETQ come from the germline V gene. V dropped 4 bases and J dropped 4; count of bases not matched to a gene: 13. CDR3 residues: CASSLSGTAGVETQYF. As DNA, the CDR3 is TGCGCCAGCAGCCTATCCGGGACGGCGGGGGTAGAGACCCAGTACTTC.

V gene TRBV5-4 combines with J gene TRBJ2-1, with D perhaps matching TRBD2 (6 bases). Germline V gene data show CDR1 as SGHNT and CDR2 as YYREEE (reference sequence). The ends were cut back, 2 bases at V and 3 bases at J, with 9 bases in the middle. The CDR3 has 14 amino acids. The CDR3 DNA follows: TGTGCCAGCAGCTTTAGCGGAAACTACAATGAGCAGTTCTTC. Its protein product is CASSFSGNYNEQFF.

The chain links TRBV7-9 to TRBJ2-5; 8 bases line up with TRBD2. CDR3 length: 15 amino acids. V dropped 5 bases and J dropped 1; count of bases not matched to a gene: 6. Per germline, CDR1 SEHNR and CDR2 FQNEAQ (reference sequence). The CDR3 bases are TGTGCCAGCAGCCCCTTCGGGGGGGGCCAAGAGACCCAGTACTTC. Its translation is CASSPFGGGQETQYF.

V is TRBV11-3 and J is TRBJ2-1; TRBD2 is a possible D gene (6 bases). This CDR3 is built from 13 residues. Germline V CDR1 and CDR2: SGHNT, YENEEA. V was shortened by 5 bases and J by 3 bases, with 8 bases between the two germline ends. The CDR3 reads CASSTGGYNEQFF. In DNA, the CDR3 is TGTGCCAGCAGCACCGGGGGCTACAATGAGCAGTTCTTC.

The J gene is TRBJ2-7, the V gene TRBV7-2, with D possibly matching TRBD2 (6 bases). The length of the CDR3 is 16 residues. Germline assignment: CDR1 SGHTA and CDR2 FQGNSA. Between the trimmed V and J ends, which lost 1 base and 2 bases, there was a span of 15 bases. CDR3 in amino acids: CASSLGFSGVTYEQYF. CDR3 bases: TGTGCCAGCAGCTTAGGGTTTTCGGGAGTCACCTACGAGCAGTACTTC.

The chain employs TRBV13 and TRBJ1-1, with 8 positions matching TRBD1. J was trimmed by 4 bases and V by 4 bases; bases with no gene match: 8. The CDR3 covers 15 residues. Germline loops: CDR1 PRHDT, CDR2 FYEKMQ (reference sequence). The CDR3 nucleotides read TGTGCCAGCAGCTCCTCCGGGACAGGCGGCACTGAAGCTTTCTTT. Its translation is CASSSSGTGGTEAFF.

This clone was seen once. The V and J genes are TRBV27 and TRBJ1-2, with 9 bases identical to TRBD1. The CDR3 extends over 16 amino acids. V shed 6 bases, J shed 5 bases, and the junction held 13 bases outside the gene matches. In germline, CDR1 is MNHEY, CDR2 SMNVEV (reference sequence). CDR3 nucleotide sequence: TGTGCCAGCAGGAGAGAGACAGGGGGAGTCAGGTATGGCTACACCTTC. As protein: CASRRETGGVRYGYTF.

This clone was counted only a few times. The chain joins TRBV5-8 to TRBJ1-6; D remains ambiguous. The CDR3 consists of 16 residues. Germline assignment: CDR1 SGHTS and CDR2 YDEGEE. Trimming stripped 0 bases from V and 10 bases from J, with 17 bases between. This chain's CDR3 is CASSLGGDPKKSPLHF. Here the CDR3 DNA reads TGTGCCAGCAGCTTGGGAGGAGACCCCAAGAAATCACCCCTCCACTTT.

V usage is TRBV19 and J usage is TRBJ2-2, with 7 bases lining up with TRBD2. The germline V gene encodes CDR1 LNHDA and CDR2 SQIVND (reference sequence). The length of the CDR3 is 14 residues. The V and J ends lost 2 bases and 11 bases, in that order; junction bases with no gene match: 8. CDR3 protein: CASSITAGEGELFF. The CDR3, as DNA: TGTGCCAGTAGTATAACGGCGGGAGAAGGAGAGCTGTTTTTT.

CDR3 region: CASSLLRGSSGNTIYF. The DNA for the CDR3 is TGTGCCAGCAGCCTACTCAGGGGTAGCTCTGGAAACACCATATATTTT. The J gene is TRBJ1-3, the V gene TRBV7-2; D is possibly TRBD1 (6 bases). The V end lost 5 bases, the J end lost 0 bases, and 14 bases lay between the germline ends. The CDR3 is 16 amino acids. Germline CDR1 and CDR2: SGHTA and FQGNSA.

CDR3 protein: CASSLGKRGTGEAYEQYF. The CDR3 DNA is TGTGCCAGCAGCTTGGGTAAGCGGGGGACAGGGGAAGCCTACGAGCAGTACTTC. V gene TRBV5-6 combines with J gene TRBJ2-7; 10 bases align to TRBD1. Germline CDR1 SGHDT, CDR2 YYEEEE. This CDR3 contains 18 residues. The ends lost 0 bases at V and 2 bases at J; junction bases unmatched: 11.

V usage is TRBV10-1 and J usage is TRBJ1-2; D gene uncertain. The CDR3 runs 15 residues. The V gene lost 2 bases and the J gene lost 4 bases, with 14 bases spanning the gap. CDR1 and CDR2 (germline): WNHNN, SYGVQD (reference sequence). The CDR3 sequence: CASSEEVFQSYGYTF. The DNA for the CDR3 is TGCGCCAGCAGTGAGGAGGTCTTCCAGAGCTATGGCTACACCTTC.

The rearrangement joins TRBV6-1 to TRBJ2-7, with 10 bases lining up with TRBD2. The CDR3 has 19 residues. Germline CDR1 reads MNHNS; CDR2 reads SASEGT. V shed 4 bases and J 2 bases; nucleotides not matched to a gene: 17. DNA of the CDR3: TGTGCCAGCAGTGCAGGGACTAGCGCAATTCCGACGCGGACCTACGAGCAGTACTTC. This gives the protein CASSAGTSAIPTRTYEQYF.

The chain employs TRBV5-5 and TRBJ1-1, with 8 bases aligning to TRBD1. Trimming removed 4 bases from V and 1 base from J; junction bases left unmatched: 6. From germline, CDR1 is SGHKS and CDR2 YYEKEE (reference sequence). The CDR3 extends over 15 amino acids. CDR3 sequence: CASSTGDRRNTEAFF. CDR3 DNA: TGTGCCAGCAGCACCGGGGACAGGCGGAACACTGAAGCTTTCTTT.

The genes are TRBV12-3 or TRBV12-4 and TRBJ2-2; D uncertain. V lost 3 bases and J 6 bases, leaving 5 bases between the germline ends. This CDR3 region has 12 residues. CDR3: CASSFQPGELFF. The DNA for the CDR3 is TGTGCCAGCAGTTTTCAACCCGGGGAGCTGTTTTTT.

This chain connects TRBV19 to TRBJ2-2; the D gene is possibly TRBD2 (5 bases). This CDR3 has 16 amino acids. Germline V lookup: CDR1 LNHDA, CDR2 SQIVND (reference sequence). The V end was cut by 5 bases, the J end by 1 base, with 14 bases between. As DNA, the CDR3 is TGTGCCAGTAGTCTCGGGGTAGCGCAGAACACCGGGGAGCTGTTTTTT. It yields the protein CASSLGVAQNTGELFF. The full variable domain, its missing parts supplied by reference TRBV19 and TRBJ2-2, is DGGITQSPKYLFRKEGQNVTLSCEQNLNHDAMYWYRQDPGQGLRLIYYSQIVNDFQKGDIAEGYSVSREKKESFPLTVTSAQKNPTAFYLCASSLGVAQNTGELFFGEGSRLTVL.

The rearrangement links TRBV11-3 to TRBJ2-7, with 7 nucleotides matching TRBD2. The V gene end was trimmed by 4 bases and the J gene end by 2 bases; junction bases not matched to a gene: 5. The CDR3 is 14 residues long. Germline V CDR1 and CDR2: SGHNT, YENEEA. In DNA form, the CDR3 reads TGTGCCAGCAGCTCCGGCGGGGGAGCCTACGAGCAGTACTTC. It codes for CASSSGGGAYEQYF.

The gene calls are TRBV4-1 and TRBJ1-1; D not resolved. V gave up 0 bases and J gave up 0 bases, with 11 bases separating them. The V gene's germline CDR1 is MGHRA and CDR2 YSYEKL. The CDR3 has 16 amino acids. The CDR3 protein is CASSQEGADVNTEAFF. DNA of the CDR3: TGCGCCAGCAGCCAAGAAGGAGCAGACGTGAACACTGAAGCTTTCTTT.

The rearrangement joins TRBV18 to TRBJ2-7; unclear D gene. The CDR3 has 13 amino acids. The V and J ends lost 4 bases and 5 bases respectively, with 12 bases between them. The V gene's germline CDR1 is KGHSH and CDR2 LQKENI. CDR3 in amino acids: CASSQRRSDEQYF. As DNA, the CDR3 is TGTGCCAGCTCACAGAGGAGAAGTGACGAGCAGTACTTC.

This clone has more than one count but fewer than ten. The chain carries TRBV13 and TRBJ1-2; the D gene is possibly TRBD1 (5 bases). The germline V gene has CDR1 PRHDT and CDR2 FYEKMQ (reference sequence). Trimming shortened V by 3 bases and J by 2 bases, and 13 bases separated the two germline ends. The CDR3 has 15 residues. The CDR3 reads CASSFSRDFNYGYTF. CDR3 DNA: TGTGCCAGCAGCTTTTCCCGGGACTTCAACTATGGCTACACCTTC.

The chain carries TRBV6-1 and TRBJ2-5; D is possibly TRBD1 (6 bases). Germline CDR1 is MNHNS and CDR2 is SASEGT. This CDR3 is built from 13 residues. With 3 bases removed from V and 4 bases from J, the gap between germline ends came to 9 bases. Here the CDR3 reads CASSDRGRETQYF. Here the CDR3 DNA reads TGTGCCAGCAGTGACAGGGGCCGAGAGACCCAGTACTTC.

CDR3 DNA sequence: TGTGCCAGCAGAGGGCAGGACAATCAGCCCCAGCATTTT. Amino acids: CASRGQDNQPQHF. V usage is TRBV6-5 and J usage is TRBJ1-5; no clear D gene. With 6 bases removed from V and 3 bases from J, the gap between germline ends came to 9 bases. This CDR3 spans 13 amino acids. CDR1 and CDR2 (germline): MNHEY, SVGAGI.

In DNA form, the CDR3 reads TGCGCCAGCAGCTTCCCTCGAGCGGGAGGCAGCTACAATGAGCAGTTCTTC. Amino acid sequence: CASSFPRAGGSYNEQFF. V and J are TRBV5-1 and TRBJ2-1; 9 bases agree with TRBD2. CDR1 and CDR2 (germline): SGHRS, YFSETQ. Unmatched junction bases numbered 9, after V lost 2 bases and J lost 3 bases. The CDR3 has 17 amino acids.

V and J are TRBV11-3 and TRBJ2-5, with D perhaps matching TRBD2 (6 bases). This CDR3 region has 15 residues. The germline V gene has CDR1 SGHNT and CDR2 YENEEA. V was pared by 6 bases and J by 3 bases, with 17 bases between. The CDR3 coding sequence is TGTGCCAGCAGTGTGGGGCTATGGGGGGAAGAGACCCAGTACTTC. It specifies CASSVGLWGEETQYF.

CDR3: CASSLRTGSATNEKLFF. CDR3 coding DNA: TGTGCCAGCAGCTTGAGGACAGGCAGCGCAACTAATGAAAAACTGTTTTTT. This chain joins TRBV5-5 and TRBJ1-4; 7 nucleotides agree with TRBD1. Germline values: CDR1 SGHKS, CDR2 YYEKEE (reference sequence). V trimming: 1 base; J trimming: 0 bases; junction bases outside the gene matches: 6. The CDR3 is 17 residues long.

This clone has only one observation. The genes are TRBV18 and TRBJ2-1, with D tentatively TRBD2 (6 bases). The CDR3 has 16 residues. The germline V gene encodes CDR1 KGHSH and CDR2 LQKENI. V was pared by 0 bases and J by 2 bases, with 11 bases between. CDR3 sequence: CASSPPGGNTYNEQFF. The DNA of the CDR3 is TGTGCCAGCTCACCACCCGGCGGGAACACCTACAATGAGCAGTTCTTC.

This chain uses TRBV11-3 with TRBJ1-1; 7 bases are a match to TRBD1. Unmatched junction bases numbered 2, after V lost 0 bases and J lost 4 bases. From germline, CDR1 is SGHNT and CDR2 YENEEA. This CDR3 comprises 14 residues. The CDR3 region has the DNA TGTGCCAGCAGCTTAGAGGCAGGGGGCACTGAAGCTTTCTTT. Translation: CASSLEAGGTEAFF.

The CDR3 reads CASSSLAGGPSGETQYF. CDR3 in DNA: TGTGCCAGCAGTTCTCTAGCGGGAGGGCCCTCGGGAGAGACCCAGTACTTC. The gene calls are TRBV27 and TRBJ2-5; 12 nucleotides align to TRBD2. The length of the CDR3 is 17 residues. CDR1 and CDR2 (germline): MNHEY, SMNVEV (reference sequence). Trimming removed 4 bases from V and 4 bases from J; junction bases left unmatched: 10.

The count of this clone is one. The genes are TRBV7-8 and TRBJ2-2; D ambiguous. V dropped 3 bases and J dropped 8 bases, with 7 bases sitting between them. CDR3 size: 12 residues. Germline assignment: CDR1 SGHVS and CDR2 FQNEAQ. The CDR3 nucleotides are TGTGCCAGCAGCTTTTGGAGTGGGGAGCTGTTTTTT. As protein: CASSFWSGELFF. The variable domain in full, with the rest retrieved from reference TRBV7-8 and TRBJ2-2, is GAGVSQSPRYKVAKRGQDVALRCDPISGHVSLFWYQQALGQGPEFLTYFQNEAQLDKSGLPSDRFFAERPEGSVSTLKIQRTQQEDSAVYLCASSFWSGELFFGEGSRLTVL.

This chain connects TRBV6-5 to TRBJ1-5, with no clear D. Trimming left V 5 bases short and J 7 bases short, with 12 bases between. In germline, CDR1 is MNHEY, CDR2 SVGAGI. The CDR3 consists of 13 residues. Here the CDR3 reads CASSRSKGQPQHF. The CDR3 DNA sequence: TGTGCCAGCAGTCGGAGCAAAGGACAGCCCCAGCATTTT.